This T cell receptor (beta chain) stems from a study of T cells expressing NK-cell markers. For the study at large: Sorted CD3+CD56-NKG2C+, CD3+CD56+NKG2C- and CD3+CD56+NKG2C+ T cells were the source of the TCR beta repertoires. Seropositivity for HCMV was found in seven of the eight sequenced donors, with one seronegative.

Study-wide results and caveats: These clonotypes also led the CD3+CD56-NKG2C+ fraction in a handful of donors.

TCRdb re-analyzed the 5' RACE reads; it lists each CDR3 protein once, without DNA. The repertoire table contains about 460,000 distinct CDR3 sequences. Germline lookup yields CDR1 SGHRS and CDR2 YFSETQ. The CDR3 sequence is 17 residues long. Remarks on this clonotype: Antigen: not known.

The TCR comes from a woman in her 50s in good health. This chain joins TRBV5-1 and TRBJ1-1. Material for sequencing was blood T cells: a sorted CD56 or NKG2C T cell subset, CD4+ or CD8+ T cells, or bulk PBMC T cells (not recorded which). Here the CDR3 reads CASSLAGQPLLNTEAFF.